Presented here are 8 T cell receptor beta chains from one specimen sequenced in a study of early T cells in non-severe SARS-CoV-2 infection. TCRdb redid the calling of the 5' RACE reads with MiXCR, one entry per CDR3 protein. The sample comprises around 76,000 distinct CDR3 sequences, approximately 11% of which are singletons, and around 4.7% rests with the top ten. Sample: whole blood. Every receptor here comes from an adult who was a healthcare worker with PCR-confirmed SARS-CoV-2 infection or an uninfected control (not recorded which).

This clonotype was found a few times. The V and J genes are TRBV7-9 and TRBJ2-5, with TRBD2 matching over 8 bases. The CDR3 spans 18 residues. With V trimmed by 5 bases and J by 4 bases, 18 bases remained unmatched. Germline V lookup: CDR1 SEHNR, CDR2 FQNEAQ (reference sequence). As DNA, the CDR3 is TGTGCCAGCAGCCGAGAGGGTGGCGGGGGGTCTATCATAGAGACCCAGTACTTC. Its protein product is CASSREGGGGSIIETQYF.

This clonotype was counted at least ten times. This chain connects TRBV5-4 to TRBJ1-6; perhaps TRBD1 as D (6 bases). The V gene's germline CDR1 is SGHNT and CDR2 YYREEE (reference sequence). This CDR3 is built from 14 residues. This CDR3 reads CADEGDSYNSPLHF. In DNA, the CDR3 is TGTGCAGATGAGGGGGACTCCTATAATTCACCCCTCCACTTT. Combining the CDR3 with reference TRBV5-4 and TRBJ1-6 gives the whole variable domain ETGVTQSPTHLIKTRGQQVTLRCSSQSGHNTVSWYQQALGQGPQFIFQYYREEENGRGNFPPRFSGLQFPNYSSELNVNALELDDSALYLCADEGDSYNSPLHFGNGTRLTVT.

Only a few counts were recorded for this clonotype. This chain uses TRBV19 with TRBJ1-2, with 9 positions matching TRBD1. The CDR3 consists of 16 residues. Trimming removed 7 bases from V and 3 bases from J; junction bases left unmatched: 12. The germline V gene has CDR1 LNHDA and CDR2 SQIVND (reference sequence). CDR3 bases: TGTGCCAGTACCCCCCTTGGGACAGGGAGCTACTATGGCTACACCTTC. Residues: CASTPLGTGSYYGYTF.

This clonotype has only a few counts. The chain couples TRBV11-3 to TRBJ2-1, with TRBD1 matching 10 bases. This CDR3 is 15 amino acids long. From germline, CDR1 is SGHNT and CDR2 YENEEA. The V and J ends lost 5 bases and 7 bases, in that order; junction bases with no gene match: 8. CDR3 sequence: CASSRPGQGRNEQFF. CDR3 DNA sequence: TGTGCCAGCAGCCGCCCGGGACAGGGGAGGAATGAGCAGTTCTTC.

The chain links TRBV7-2 to TRBJ1-5, with D possibly matching TRBD1 (6 bases). CDR3 size: 14 residues. CDR1 and CDR2 from the germline V gene are SGHTA and FQGNSA. V was pared by 3 bases and J by 7 bases, with 13 bases between. CDR3 sequence: CASSFRDTVQPQHF. CDR3 DNA sequence: TGTGCCAGCAGCTTCCGGGACACAGTCCAGCCCCAGCATTTT.

This clonotype was seen at least ten times. The rearrangement links TRBV7-9 to TRBJ2-6, with a possible D match to TRBD1 (5 bases). V lost 5 bases and J lost 0, with 11 bases in between. The CDR3 length is 16 residues. Germline V lookup: CDR1 SEHNR, CDR2 FQNEAQ (reference sequence). CDR3 residues: CASSRQILSGANVLTF. The DNA of the CDR3 is TGTGCCAGCAGCCGACAGATTCTCTCTGGGGCCAACGTCCTGACTTTC. Full variable domain (missing parts from reference TRBV7-9 and TRBJ2-6): DTGVSQNPRHKITKRGQNVTFRCDPISEHNRLYWYRQTLGQGPEFLTYFQNEAQLEKSRLLSDRFSAERPKGSFSTLEIQRTEQGDSAMYLCASSRQILSGANVLTFGAGSRLTVL.

On this clonotype: Being one base from a much bigger clone, this may be a read error. J is TRBJ2-1 and V is TRBV3-1, with a weak D call TRBD2 (5 bases). The CDR3 is made up of 15 amino acids. V lost 3 bases to trimming and J lost 5 bases, with 14 bases between them. Germline CDR1 LGHDT, CDR2 YNNKEL (reference sequence). Here the CDR3 DNA reads TGTGCCAGCAGCCACCGAGCGGCGGAAGACAATGAGCAGTTCTTC. Translated, it gives CASSHRAAEDNEQFF.

The table lists this clonotype with a few counts. V usage is TRBV11-1 and J usage is TRBJ1-1; 7 positions match TRBD1. Germline CDR1 and CDR2: SGHAT and FQDESV (reference sequence). The CDR3 consists of 15 residues. The junction had 8 bases not matched to a gene; V was cut back by 7 bases and J by 0 bases. In DNA form, the CDR3 reads TGTGCCAGCATACCATCCACAGGGGTGAACACTGAAGCTTTCTTT. Amino acids: CASIPSTGVNTEAFF.